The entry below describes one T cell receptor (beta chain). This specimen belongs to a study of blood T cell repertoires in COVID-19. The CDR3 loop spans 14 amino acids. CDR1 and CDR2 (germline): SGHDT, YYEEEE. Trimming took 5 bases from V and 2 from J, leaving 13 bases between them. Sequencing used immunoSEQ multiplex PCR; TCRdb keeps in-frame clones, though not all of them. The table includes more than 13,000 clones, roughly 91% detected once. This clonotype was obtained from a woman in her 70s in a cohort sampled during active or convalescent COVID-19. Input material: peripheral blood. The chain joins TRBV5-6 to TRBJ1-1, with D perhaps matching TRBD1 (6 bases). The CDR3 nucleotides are TGTGCCAGCAGGGCGGACAGTCTAAACACTGAAGCTTTCTTT. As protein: CASRADSLNTEAFF.